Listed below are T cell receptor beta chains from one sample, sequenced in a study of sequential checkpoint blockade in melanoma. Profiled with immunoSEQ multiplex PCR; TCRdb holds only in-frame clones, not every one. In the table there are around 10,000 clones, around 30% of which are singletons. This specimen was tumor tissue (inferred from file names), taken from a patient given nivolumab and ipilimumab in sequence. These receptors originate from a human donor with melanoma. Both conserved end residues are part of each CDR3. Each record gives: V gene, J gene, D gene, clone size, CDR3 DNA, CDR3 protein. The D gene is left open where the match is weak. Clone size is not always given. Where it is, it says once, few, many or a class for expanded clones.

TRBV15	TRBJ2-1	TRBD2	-	TGTGCCACCAGCACTTCTTCTCTAGCGGGCGGGCTTTCGCGGTTCTTC	CATSTSSLAGGLSRFF
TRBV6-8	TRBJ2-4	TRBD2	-	TGTGCCATCAGTGCCTCTGCCGGGGGGTCCCCTAACATTCAGTACTTC	CAISASAGGSPNIQYF
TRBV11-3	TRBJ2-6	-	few	TGTGCCAGCAGGCCCTCTAACACTGGGGCCAACGTCCTGACTTTC	CASRPSNTGANVLTF
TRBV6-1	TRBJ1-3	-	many	TGTGCCAGCAGTGAAGCGCCGGGACGTATCTCTGGAAACACCATATATTTT	CASSEAPGRISGNTIYF
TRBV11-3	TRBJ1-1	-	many	TGTGCCAGCAGCTTAATGGGAACGAACACTGAAGCTTTCTTT	CASSLMGTNTEAFF
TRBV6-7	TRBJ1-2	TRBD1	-	TGTGCCAGCAGTCGAGGACAGGCTTCGCTTAACTATGGCTACACCTTC	CASSRGQASLNYGYTF
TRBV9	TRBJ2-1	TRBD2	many	TGTGCCAGCAGTGATGGGACTAGTATTTACAATGAGCAGTTCTTC	CASSDGTSIYNEQFF
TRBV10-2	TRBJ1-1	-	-	TGCGCCAGCCAAAGAGGTGGGGGCGACACTGAAGCTTTCTTT	CASQRGGGDTEAFF
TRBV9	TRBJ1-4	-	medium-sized	TGTGCCAGCAGCGTAGCGGGGGCTAATGAAAAACTGTTTTTT	CASSVAGANEKLFF
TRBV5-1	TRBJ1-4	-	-	TGCGCCAGCAGCCCAGGACGACAATATGGTGAAAAACTGTTTTTT	CASSPGRQYGEKLFF
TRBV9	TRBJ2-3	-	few	TGTGCCAGCATCACCCAGGGGTACGGCACAGATACGCAGTATTTT	CASITQGYGTDTQYF
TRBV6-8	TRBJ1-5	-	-	TGTGCCAGCAGTTACTATCGGAATCAGCCCCAGCATTTT	CASSYYRNQPQHF
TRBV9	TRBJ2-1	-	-	TGTGCCAGCAGCAAAGGGGGGAACTCCTACAATGAGCAGTTCTTC	CASSKGGNSYNEQFF
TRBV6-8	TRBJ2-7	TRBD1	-	TGTGCCAGCAGTTACTCGGGACAGGGTGGTTACGAGCAGTACTTC	CASSYSGQGGYEQYF
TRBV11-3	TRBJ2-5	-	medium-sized	TGTGCCAGCAGCTCCCCCGGCGAGCGGCAAGAGACCCAGTACTTC	CASSSPGERQETQYF
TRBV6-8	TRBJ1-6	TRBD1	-	TGTGCCAGTCTTGCCTGGACAGGGAACAATTCACCCCTCCACTTT	CASLAWTGNNSPLHF
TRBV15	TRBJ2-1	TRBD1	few	TGTGCCACCAGCAGCAGACAGGGATCCTACAATGAGCAGTTCTTC	CATSSRQGSYNEQFF
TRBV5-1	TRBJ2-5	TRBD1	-	TGCGCCAGCATTAAATCCGGGACAGGGGAAGAGACCCAGTACTTC	CASIKSGTGEETQYF
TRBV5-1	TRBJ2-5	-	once	TGCGCCAGCAGCTTGGGGCGTGACGGCCAAGAGACCCAGTACTTC	CASSLGRDGQETQYF
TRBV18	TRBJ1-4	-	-	TGTGCCAGCTCACAAGTAACTAATGAAAAACTGTTTTTT	CASSQVTNEKLFF
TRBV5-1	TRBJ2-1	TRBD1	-	TGCGCCAGCAGCTTGGCAGACAGGGTGCGTGAGCAGTTCTTC	CASSLADRVREQFF
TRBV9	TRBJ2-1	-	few	TGTGCCAGCAGCGTAGGATCGTGGGGTGAGCAGTTCTTC	CASSVGSWGEQFF
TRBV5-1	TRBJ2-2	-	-	TGCGCCAGCAGCCCAGCAGGGGCAGTCGCCGGGGAGCTGTTTTTT	CASSPAGAVAGELFF
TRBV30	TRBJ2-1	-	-	TGTGCCTGGAGTGCCGGCCCGCCCCGGATGGAGTTCTTC	CAWSAGPPRMEFF
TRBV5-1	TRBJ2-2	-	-	TGCGCCAGCAGCTTGTTCGGGGGAGCGAACACCGGGGAGCTGTTTTTT	CASSLFGGANTGELFF
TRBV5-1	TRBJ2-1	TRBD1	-	TGCGCCAGCAGCGGGACAGGGGGCTCGGATGAGCAGTTCTTC	CASSGTGGSDEQFF
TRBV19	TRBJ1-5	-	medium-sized	TGTGCCAGTAGTATGGACGTGTATAGCAATCAGCCCCAGCATTTT	CASSMDVYSNQPQHF
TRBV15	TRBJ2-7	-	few	TGTGCCACCAGCAGAGATACTGGACAGTCCTACGAGCAGTACTTC	CATSRDTGQSYEQYF
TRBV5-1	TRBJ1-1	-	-	TGCGCCAGCAGCTTGTCACGCGAGAACACTGAAGCTTTCTTT	CASSLSRENTEAFF
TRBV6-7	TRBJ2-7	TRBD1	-	TGTGCCAGCACCCGTGCGGGACAGGGATCTGTCGAGCAGTACTTC	CASTRAGQGSVEQYF
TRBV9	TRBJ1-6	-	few	TGTGCCAGCAGTGAAAGGTGGGGAGCGAATTCACCCCTCCACTTT	CASSERWGANSPLHF
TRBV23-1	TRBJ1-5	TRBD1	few	TGCGCCAGCAGCCAAGTAACAGGGGTACATCAGCCCCAGCATTTT	CASSQVTGVHQPQHF
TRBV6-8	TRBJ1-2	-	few	TGTGCCAGCAGACCGAGACAGGCGGGCTATGGCTACACCTTC	CASRPRQAGYGYTF
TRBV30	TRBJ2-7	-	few	TGTGCCTGGAGTAAGACAGTTTGGCCCTACGAGCAGTACTTC	CAWSKTVWPYEQYF
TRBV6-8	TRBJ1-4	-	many	TGTGCCAGCAGTTCAGGACGGGGGGGAAATGAAAAACTGTTTTTT	CASSSGRGGNEKLFF
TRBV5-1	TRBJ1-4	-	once	TGCGCCAGCAGTCGGGACAACCCCAATGAAAAACTGTTTTTT	CASSRDNPNEKLFF
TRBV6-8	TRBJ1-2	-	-	TGTGCCGGACAGCAGTCCAGGAGCTATGGCTACACCTTC	CAGQQSRSYGYTF
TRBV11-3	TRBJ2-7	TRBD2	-	TGTGCCAGCAGCCCCGATGTAGCGGGGTTCTCCTACGAGCAGTACTTC	CASSPDVAGFSYEQYF
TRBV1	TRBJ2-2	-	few	TGCGCCAGCAGCCAAGATCTGGAAGGGCCCGCGAACACCGGGGAGCTGTTTTTT	CASSQDLEGPANTGELFF
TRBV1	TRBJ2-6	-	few	TGCGCCAGCAGCCAGCTACAGGGGACGCTCGCTGGGGCCAACGTCCTGACTTTC	CASSQLQGTLAGANVLTF
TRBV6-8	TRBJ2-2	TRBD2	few	TGTGCCAGCAGCAAACTAGCGGGGGACACCGGGGAGCTGTTTTTT	CASSKLAGDTGELFF
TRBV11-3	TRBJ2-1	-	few	TGTGCCAGCAGCCCTGGGGACACCATTAGGGTCGGTGAGCAGTTCTTC	CASSPGDTIRVGEQFF
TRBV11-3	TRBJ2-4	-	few	TGTGCCAGCAGCTTGATACAGGGAAAAAACATTCAGTACTTC	CASSLIQGKNIQYF
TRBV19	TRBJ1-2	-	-	TGTGCCAGTAGTCCCCCGACAAACTATGGCTACACCTTC	CASSPPTNYGYTF
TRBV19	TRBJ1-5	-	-	TGTGCCAGTACCCAGTGGGGGAATAGCAATCAGCCCCAGCATTTT	CASTQWGNSNQPQHF
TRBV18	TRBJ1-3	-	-	TGTGCCAGCTCACCACGTGGCAGGACTGGAAACACCATATATTTT	CASSPRGRTGNTIYF
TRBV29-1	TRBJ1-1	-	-	TGCAGCGTGGATGGGGGGGAGGTGAACACTGAAGCTTTCTTT	CSVDGGEVNTEAFF
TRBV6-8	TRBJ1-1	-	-	TGTGCCAGCAGAACAGGGTTTTTGACTGAAGCTTTCTTT	CASRTGFLTEAFF
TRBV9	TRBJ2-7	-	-	TGTGCCAGCACCATCGACACGGGGACCTACGAGCAGTACTTC	CASTIDTGTYEQYF
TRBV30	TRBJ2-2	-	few	TGTGCCTGGAGTTTAGAGGGGGACACCGGGGAGCTGTTTTTT	CAWSLEGDTGELFF
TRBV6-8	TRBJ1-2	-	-	TGTGCCAGCAGGGAACCCTCGTACTATGGCTACACCTTC	CASREPSYYGYTF
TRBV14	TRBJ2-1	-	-	TGTGCCAGCAGCCAAGTCGGAGGGATCACCTACAATGAGCAGTTCTTC	CASSQVGGITYNEQFF
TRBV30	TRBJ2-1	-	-	TGTGCCTGGAATGGGGGGGCCTCCTACAATGAGCAGTTCTTC	CAWNGGASYNEQFF
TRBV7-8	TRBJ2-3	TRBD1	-	TGTGCCAGTCGACAGGGGGGCCTAGATACGCAGTATTTT	CASRQGGLDTQYF